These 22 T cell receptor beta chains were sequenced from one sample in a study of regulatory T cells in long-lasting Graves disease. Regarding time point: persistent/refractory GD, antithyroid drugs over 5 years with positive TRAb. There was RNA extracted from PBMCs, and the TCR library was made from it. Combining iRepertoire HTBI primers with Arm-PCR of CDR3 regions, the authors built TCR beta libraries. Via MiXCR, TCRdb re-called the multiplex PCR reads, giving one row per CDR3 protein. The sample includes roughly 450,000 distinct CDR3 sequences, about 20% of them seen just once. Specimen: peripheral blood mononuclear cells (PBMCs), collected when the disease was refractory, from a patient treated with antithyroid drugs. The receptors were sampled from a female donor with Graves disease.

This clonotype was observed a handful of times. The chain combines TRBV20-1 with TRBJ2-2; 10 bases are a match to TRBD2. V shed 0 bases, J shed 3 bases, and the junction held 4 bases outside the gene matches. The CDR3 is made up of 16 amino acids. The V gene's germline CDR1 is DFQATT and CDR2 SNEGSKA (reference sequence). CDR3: CSARDPLAGDTGELFF. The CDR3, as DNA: TGCAGTGCTAGAGATCCCCTAGCGGGAGACACCGGGGAGCTGTTTTTT.

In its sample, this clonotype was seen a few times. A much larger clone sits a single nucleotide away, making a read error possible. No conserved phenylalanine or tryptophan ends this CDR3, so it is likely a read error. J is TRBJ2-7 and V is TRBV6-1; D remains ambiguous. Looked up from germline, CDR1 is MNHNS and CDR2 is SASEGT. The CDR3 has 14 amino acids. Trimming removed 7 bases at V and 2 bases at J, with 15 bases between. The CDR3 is CASISGTATYEQYL. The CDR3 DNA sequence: TGTGCCAGCATCAGTGGTACAGCAACCTACGAGCAGTACCTC.

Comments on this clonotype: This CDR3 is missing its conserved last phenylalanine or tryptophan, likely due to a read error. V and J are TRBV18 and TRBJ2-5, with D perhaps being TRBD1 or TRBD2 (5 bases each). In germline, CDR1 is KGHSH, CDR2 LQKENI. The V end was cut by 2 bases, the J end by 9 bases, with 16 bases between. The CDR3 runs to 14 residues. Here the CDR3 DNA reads TGTGCCAGCTCACCATCGGGACGGAAGAAATCCCAGTACTCC. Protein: CASSPSGRKKSQYS.

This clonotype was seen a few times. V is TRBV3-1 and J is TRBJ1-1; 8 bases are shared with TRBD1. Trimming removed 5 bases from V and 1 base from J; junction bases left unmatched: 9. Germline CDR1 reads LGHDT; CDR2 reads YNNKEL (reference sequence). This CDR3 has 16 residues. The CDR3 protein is CASSARQGRGNTEAFF. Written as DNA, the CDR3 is TGTGCCAGCAGCGCACGACAGGGGCGGGGGAACACTGAAGCTTTCTTT. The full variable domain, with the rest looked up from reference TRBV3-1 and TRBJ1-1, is DTAVSQTPKYLVTQMGNDKSIKCEQNLGHDTMYWYKQDSKKFLKIMFSYNNKELIINETVPNRFSPKSPDKAHLNLHINSLELGDSAVYFCASSARQGRGNTEAFFGQGTRLTVV.

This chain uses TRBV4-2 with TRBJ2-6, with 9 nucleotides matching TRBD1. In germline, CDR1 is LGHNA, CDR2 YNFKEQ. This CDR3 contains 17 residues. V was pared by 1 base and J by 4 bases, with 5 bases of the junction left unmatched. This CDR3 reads CASSQVGTGTGANVLTF. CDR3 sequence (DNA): TGTGCCAGCAGCCAAGTGGGGACAGGGACCGGGGCCAACGTCCTGACTTTC.

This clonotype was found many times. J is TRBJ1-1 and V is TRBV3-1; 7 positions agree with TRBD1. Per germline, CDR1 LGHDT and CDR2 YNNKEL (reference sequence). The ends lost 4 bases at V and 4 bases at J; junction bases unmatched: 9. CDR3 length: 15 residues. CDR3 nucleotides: TGTGCCAGCAGCCTCCGACAGGGTTTGAGCACTGAAGCTTTCTTT. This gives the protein CASSLRQGLSTEAFF.

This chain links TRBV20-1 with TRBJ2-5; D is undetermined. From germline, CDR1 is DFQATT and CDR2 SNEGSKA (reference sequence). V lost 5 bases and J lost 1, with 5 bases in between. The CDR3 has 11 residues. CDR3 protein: CSAQSQETQYF. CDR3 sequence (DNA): TGCAGTGCTCAATCCCAAGAGACCCAGTACTTC.

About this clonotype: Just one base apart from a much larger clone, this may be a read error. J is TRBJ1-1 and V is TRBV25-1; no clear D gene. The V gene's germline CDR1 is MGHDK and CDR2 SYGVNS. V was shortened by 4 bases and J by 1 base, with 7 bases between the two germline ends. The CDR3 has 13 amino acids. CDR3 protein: CASSGVGNTEAFF. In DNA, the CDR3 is TGTGCCAGCAGTGGGGTGGGGAACACTGAAGCTTTCTTT.

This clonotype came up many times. The CDR3 region has the DNA TGTGCCAGCAGCCCTGTGGGCTACATTGAAGCTTTCTTT. It encodes CASSPVGYIEAFF. This sequence joins TRBV11-1 and TRBJ1-1; D unclear. CDR1 and CDR2 from the germline V gene are SGHAT and FQDESV (reference sequence). The V and J ends lost 5 bases and 7 bases respectively, with 14 bases between them. This CDR3 is built from 13 residues.

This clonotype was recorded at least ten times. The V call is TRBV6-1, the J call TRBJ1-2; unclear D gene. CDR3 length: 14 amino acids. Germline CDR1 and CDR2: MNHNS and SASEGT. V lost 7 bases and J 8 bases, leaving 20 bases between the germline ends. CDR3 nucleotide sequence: TGTGCCAGCAATCACGGACTCCTCGCGGGAGGCTACACCTTC. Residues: CASNHGLLAGGYTF.

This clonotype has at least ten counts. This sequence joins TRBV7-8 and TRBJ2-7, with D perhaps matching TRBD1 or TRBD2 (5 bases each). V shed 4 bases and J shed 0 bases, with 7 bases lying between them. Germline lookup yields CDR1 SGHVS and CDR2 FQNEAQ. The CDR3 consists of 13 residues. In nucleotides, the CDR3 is TGTGCCAGCAGCTGGGGGAGCTCCTACGAGCAGTACTTC. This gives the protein CASSWGSSYEQYF.

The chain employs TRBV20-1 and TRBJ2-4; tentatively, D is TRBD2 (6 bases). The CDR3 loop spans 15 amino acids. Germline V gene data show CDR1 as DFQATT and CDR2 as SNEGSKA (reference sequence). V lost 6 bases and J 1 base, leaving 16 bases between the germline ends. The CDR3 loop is CSATLWGVAKNIQYF. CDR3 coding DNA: TGCAGTGCCACCCTCTGGGGGGTGGCCAAAAACATTCAGTACTTC.

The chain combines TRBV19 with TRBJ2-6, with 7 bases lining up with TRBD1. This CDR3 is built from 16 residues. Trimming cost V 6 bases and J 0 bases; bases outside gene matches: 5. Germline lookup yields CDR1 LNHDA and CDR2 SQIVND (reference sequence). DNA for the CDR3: TGTGCCAGTAGATCGACAGGGCCCTCTGGGGCCAACGTCCTGACTTTC. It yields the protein CASRSTGPSGANVLTF. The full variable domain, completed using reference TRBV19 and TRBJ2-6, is DGGITQSPKYLFRKEGQNVTLSCEQNLNHDAMYWYRQDPGQGLRLIYYSQIVNDFQKGDIAEGYSVSREKKESFPLTVTSAQKNPTAFYLCASRSTGPSGANVLTFGAGSRLTVL.

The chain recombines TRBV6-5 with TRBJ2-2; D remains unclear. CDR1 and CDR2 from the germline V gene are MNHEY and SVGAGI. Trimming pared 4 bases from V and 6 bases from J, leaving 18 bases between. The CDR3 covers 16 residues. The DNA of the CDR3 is TGTGCCAGCAGTTCTAAACTATCCCCGCCCCCCGGGGAGCTGTTTTTT. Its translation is CASSSKLSPPPGELFF.

The CDR3 is CASSLGAVGEQFF. The CDR3 bases are TGTGCCAGCAGTTTGGGGGCTGTGGGTGAGCAGTTCTTC. The chain combines TRBV12-3 or TRBV12-4 with TRBJ2-5; D is possibly TRBD1 (6 bases). The assigned J gene may be wrong: the sequence end matches TRBJ2-1 better. The CDR3 has 13 amino acids.

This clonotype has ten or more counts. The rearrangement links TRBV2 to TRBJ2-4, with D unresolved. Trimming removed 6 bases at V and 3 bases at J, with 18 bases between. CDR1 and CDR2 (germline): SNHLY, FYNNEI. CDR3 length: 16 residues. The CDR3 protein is CASSLPGSFGKNIQYF. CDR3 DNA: TGTGCCAGCAGCCTCCCGGGTAGTTTTGGCAAAAACATTCAGTACTTC.

The CDR3 nucleotides are TGTGCCAGTAGTATTGTTAGCGACTCCTACGAGCAGTACTTC. Translation gives CASSIVSDSYEQYF. The rearrangement joins TRBV19 to TRBJ2-7, with D tentatively TRBD2 (5 bases). Germline assignment: CDR1 LNHDA and CDR2 SQIVND (reference sequence). Trimming stripped 3 bases from V and 0 bases from J, with 9 bases between. CDR3 length: 14 amino acids.

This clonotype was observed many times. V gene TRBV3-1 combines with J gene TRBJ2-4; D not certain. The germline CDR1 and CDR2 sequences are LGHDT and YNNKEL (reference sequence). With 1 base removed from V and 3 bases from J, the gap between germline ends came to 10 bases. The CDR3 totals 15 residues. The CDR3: CASSQGGPGKNIQYF. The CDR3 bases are TGTGCCAGCAGCCAAGGAGGCCCGGGCAAAAACATTCAGTACTTC.

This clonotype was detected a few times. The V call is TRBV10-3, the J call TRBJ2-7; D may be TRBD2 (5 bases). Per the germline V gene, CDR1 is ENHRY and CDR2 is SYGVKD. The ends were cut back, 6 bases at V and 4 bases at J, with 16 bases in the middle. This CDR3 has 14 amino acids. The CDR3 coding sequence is TGTGCCATCAGGTCCGGGGATTCGGAGTACGAGCAGTACTTC. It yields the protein CAIRSGDSEYEQYF.

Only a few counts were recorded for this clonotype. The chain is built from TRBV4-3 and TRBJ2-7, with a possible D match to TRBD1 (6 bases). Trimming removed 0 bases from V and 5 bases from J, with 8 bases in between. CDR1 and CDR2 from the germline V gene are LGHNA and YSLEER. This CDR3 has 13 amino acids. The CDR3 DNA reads TGCGCCAGCAGCCAAGATTCAGGGGACGAGCAGTACTTC. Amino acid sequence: CASSQDSGDEQYF.

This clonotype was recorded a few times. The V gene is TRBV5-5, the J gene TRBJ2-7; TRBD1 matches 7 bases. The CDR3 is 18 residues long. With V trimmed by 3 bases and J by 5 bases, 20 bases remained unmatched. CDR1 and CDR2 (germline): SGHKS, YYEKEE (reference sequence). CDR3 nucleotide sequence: TGTGCCAGCAGCTCGACAGGGCAAGGCGTAGGGCGTAGGAACGAGCAGTACTTC. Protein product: CASSSTGQGVGRRNEQYF.

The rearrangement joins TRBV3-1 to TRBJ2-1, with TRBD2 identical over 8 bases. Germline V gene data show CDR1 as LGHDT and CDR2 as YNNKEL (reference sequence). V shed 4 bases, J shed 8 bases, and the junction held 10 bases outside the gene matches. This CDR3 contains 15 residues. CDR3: CASSPPGTRSDEQFF. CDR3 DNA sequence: TGTGCCAGCAGCCCACCCGGGACTAGGAGTGATGAGCAGTTCTTC.